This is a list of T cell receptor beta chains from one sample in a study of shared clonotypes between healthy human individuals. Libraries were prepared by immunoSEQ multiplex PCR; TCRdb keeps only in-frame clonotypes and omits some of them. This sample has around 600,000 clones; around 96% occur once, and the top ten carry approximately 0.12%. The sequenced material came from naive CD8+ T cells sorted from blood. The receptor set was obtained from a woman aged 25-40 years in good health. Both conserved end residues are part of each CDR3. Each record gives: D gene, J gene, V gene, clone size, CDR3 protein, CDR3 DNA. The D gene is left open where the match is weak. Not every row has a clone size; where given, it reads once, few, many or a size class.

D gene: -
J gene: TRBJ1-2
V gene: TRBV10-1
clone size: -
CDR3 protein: CASPKDDDYGYTF
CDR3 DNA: TGCGCCAGCCCCAAGGACGATGACTATGGCTACACCTTC

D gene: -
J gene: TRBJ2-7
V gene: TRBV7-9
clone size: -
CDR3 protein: CASGTSYEQYF
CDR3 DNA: TGTGCCAGCGGCACGTCTTACGAGCAGTACTTC

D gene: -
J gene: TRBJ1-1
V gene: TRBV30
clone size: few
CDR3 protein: CAEGGVSTEAFF
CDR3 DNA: TGTGCCGAGGGAGGGGTGAGCACTGAAGCTTTCTTT

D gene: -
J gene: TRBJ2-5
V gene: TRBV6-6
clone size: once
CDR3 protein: CASSFKGETQYF
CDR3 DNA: TGTGCCAGCAGTTTCAAAGGGGAGACCCAGTACTTC

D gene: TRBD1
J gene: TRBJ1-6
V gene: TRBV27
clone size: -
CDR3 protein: CASSPGQDNSPLHF
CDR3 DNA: TGTGCCAGCAGTCCGGGACAGGACAATTCACCCCTCCACTTT

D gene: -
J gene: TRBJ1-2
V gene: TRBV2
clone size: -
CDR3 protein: CASSEFDRYYGYTF
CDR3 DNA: TGTGCCAGCAGTGAATTTGACCGCTACTATGGCTACACCTTC

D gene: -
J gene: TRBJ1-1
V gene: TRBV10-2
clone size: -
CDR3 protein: CASMEGGQGREAFF
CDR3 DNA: TGCGCCAGCATGGAGGGAGGGCAAGGTCGTGAAGCTTTCTTT

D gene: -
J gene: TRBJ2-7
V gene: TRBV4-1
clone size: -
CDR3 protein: CASSQTPGPVRNEQYF
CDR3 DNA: TGCGCCAGCAGCCAGACACCGGGCCCCGTGAGGAACGAGCAGTACTTC

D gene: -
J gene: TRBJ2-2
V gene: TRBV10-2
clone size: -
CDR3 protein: CASSETLGAGELFF
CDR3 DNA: TGCGCCAGCAGTGAAACCCTTGGGGCCGGGGAGCTGTTTTTT

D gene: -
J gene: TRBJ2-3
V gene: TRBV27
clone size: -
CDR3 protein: CASSSNPITDTQYF
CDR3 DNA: TGTGCCAGCAGCTCTAATCCTATCACAGATACGCAGTATTTT

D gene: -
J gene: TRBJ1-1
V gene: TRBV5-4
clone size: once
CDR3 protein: CASSFWTGLYTEAFF
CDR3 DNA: TGTGCCAGCAGCTTCTGGACGGGTTTGTACACTGAAGCTTTCTTT

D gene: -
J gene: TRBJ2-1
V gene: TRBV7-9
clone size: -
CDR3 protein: CASSLAGIPEQFF
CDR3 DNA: TGTGCCAGCAGCTTAGCCGGGATCCCTGAGCAGTTCTTC